Detailed here is one T cell receptor (beta chain). This entry belongs to a study of blood T cell repertoires in COVID-19. At the level of the study: COVID-19 samples, acute and convalescent, were from the United States, Italy and Spain. In each case, the material was cDNA or gDNA derived from T cells, B-cell-depleted T cells, or PBMCs.

Methods used by the authors: Estimates of nucleated cell counts were drawn from the amplification of reference gene primers. The method was immunoSEQ multiplex PCR; TCRdb's version includes in-frame clones alone and lacks a portion of them. V and J calls plus clone size are reproduced from that table; the DNA served to infer D and trimming. The data show roughly 190,000 clones, roughly 87% seen once. Germline-derived CDR1 and CDR2 are SGHTS and YDEGEE. V lost 8 bases and J lost 2; bases outside the gene matches: 5. This CDR3 comprises 13 residues. Seattle's cohort entered during active infection and was followed longitudinally.

The sample taken for sequencing was peripheral blood. The receptor's source is a woman aged 55-70 years with COVID-19, enrolled during active disease. The gene calls are TRBV5-8 and TRBJ1-1; 8 nucleotides line up with TRBD1. CDR3: CASWDRTNTEAFF. Written as DNA, the CDR3 is TGTGCCAGTTGGGACAGGACAAACACTGAAGCTTTCTTT.